Listed here are 9 T cell receptor beta chains from one sample, sequenced in a study of identical twins. TCRdb re-derived calls from the 5' RACE reads in MiXCR, one entry per CDR3 protein. In the table there are under 900,000 distinct CDR3 sequences, approximately 18% of which are singletons. The same data also went into a second study, on T cells expressing NK-cell markers.

The sequenced material came from PBMCs. All receptors come from a woman aged 18 to 35 in good health.

Only a few counts were recorded for this clonotype. This rearrangement joins TRBV10-3 to TRBJ2-2; D unclear. The CDR3 is 16 residues long. CDR1 and CDR2 from the germline V gene are ENHRY and SYGVKD. Trimming pared 7 bases from V and 1 base from J, leaving 16 bases between. The DNA of the CDR3 is TGTGCCATCACAGTGGCACCCCAAGAGAACACCGGGGAGCTGTTTTTT. Amino acids: CAITVAPQENTGELFF.

V and J are TRBV19 and TRBJ2-1; unclear D gene. The germline V gene encodes CDR1 LNHDA and CDR2 SQIVND (reference sequence). Trimming left V 5 bases short and J 3 bases short, with 14 bases between. The CDR3 spans 15 residues. CDR3: CASSSGLSFYNEQFF. The CDR3 DNA follows: TGTGCCAGTAGTTCTGGCTTATCCTTCTACAATGAGCAGTTCTTC.

There are a few counts of this clonotype. The rearrangement joins TRBV5-1 to TRBJ2-7, with a weak D call TRBD2 (6 bases). Germline lookup yields CDR1 SGHRS and CDR2 YFSETQ. This CDR3 contains 13 residues. V shed 4 bases and J shed 6 bases, with 14 bases lying between them. The CDR3 coding sequence is TGCGCCAGCAGCGCCGGGACTCGCGTCGAGCAGTACTTC. Protein sequence: CASSAGTRVEQYF.

DNA for the CDR3: TGTGCCAGCAATAACAGGGACAACACCGGGGAGCTGTTTTTT. The encoded protein is CASNNRDNTGELFF. The chain has TRBV6-1 and TRBJ2-2; perhaps TRBD1 as D (6 bases). The V end was cut by 7 bases, the J end by 2 bases, with 11 bases between. The germline gives CDR1 MNHNS, CDR2 SASEGT. The CDR3 is made up of 14 amino acids.

The J gene is TRBJ2-7, the V gene TRBV27; D remains unclear. The CDR3 has 13 residues. The germline gives CDR1 MNHEY, CDR2 SMNVEV (reference sequence). V lost 2 bases to trimming and J lost 5 bases, with 10 bases between them. The CDR3 DNA follows: TGTGCCAGCAGTTTAGGGTTTCGGAACGAGCAGTACTTC. Amino acids: CASSLGFRNEQYF.

Only a few counts were recorded for this clonotype. This chain connects TRBV24-1 to TRBJ2-1; TRBD1 might be the D (5 bases). This CDR3 has 13 amino acids. From germline, CDR1 is KGHDR and CDR2 SFDVKD. Deletions cut 6 bases from V and 6 bases from J, with 11 bases between. The CDR3: CATSTRQFNEQFF. The CDR3 nucleotides read TGTGCCACCAGTACACGACAGTTCAATGAGCAGTTCTTC.

The chain links TRBV30 to TRBJ2-7, with D unclear. V lost 0 bases and J 3 bases, leaving 6 bases between the germline ends. This CDR3 has 12 amino acids. Germline V gives CDR1 GTSNPN, CDR2 SVGIG (reference sequence). This CDR3 is CAWSVNNYEQYF. CDR3 nucleotides: TGTGCCTGGAGTGTAAACAACTACGAGCAGTACTTC.

The chain combines TRBV29-1 with TRBJ2-3, with TRBD2 matching over 13 bases. The ends lost 8 bases at V and 6 bases at J; junction bases unmatched: 11. The germline CDR1 and CDR2 sequences are SQVTM and ANQGSEA. This CDR3 spans 15 amino acids. The CDR3: CSTKRGLAGPDTQYF. The CDR3 DNA reads TGCAGCACAAAACGGGGACTAGCGGGACCCGATACGCAGTATTTT.

Ten or more counts support this clonotype. The J gene is TRBJ2-1, the V gene TRBV10-2; 13 bases match TRBD2. The germline V gene encodes CDR1 WSHSY and CDR2 SAAADI. V lost 2 bases, J lost 8 bases, and 3 bases stayed unmatched. The CDR3 is 15 residues long. CDR3: CASSERTSGSHEQFF. The CDR3 region has the DNA TGCGCCAGCAGTGAGCGGACTAGCGGGAGCCATGAGCAGTTCTTC.